Below, one T cell receptor beta chain is given with its context. The data are from a study of OX40 agonist ivuxolimab in advanced cancers. Looking at the study overall: In three patients, partial responses were observed, one with hepatocellular carcinoma and two with cutaneous melanoma.

Sampling times: baseline, cycle 4 day 1, cycle 7 day 1. TCRdb's copy holds only in-frame clones and misses some; the assay was immunoSEQ multiplex PCR. The sample yields about 71,000 clones, roughly 86% seen once. The V end lost 2 bases, the J end lost 1 base, and 4 bases lay between the germline ends. Germline V gene lookup returns CDR1 SGHDT and CDR2 YYEEEE. This CDR3 contains 12 residues. The chain joins TRBV5-6 to TRBJ2-7; D not resolved. This sample comprised CD4+ or CD8+ T cells sorted from blood, obtained in a trial of the OX40 agonist ivuxolimab. The sequence was collected from an adult with an advanced solid tumor such as melanoma, head and neck, liver or kidney cancer. The CDR3 loop is CASSLRSYEQYF. In nucleotides, the CDR3 is TGTGCCAGCAGCTTAAGGTCCTACGAGCAGTACTTC.